This T cell receptor beta chain is drawn from a study of cytomegalovirus exposure and HLA in healthy donors. PCR used 60 Vbeta primers and 13 Jbeta primers. Sequencing was performed with immunoSEQ multiplex PCR; in TCRdb, only in-frame clones are kept and a portion is missing. This table has approximately 90,000 clones, approximately 77% appearing once. The germline gives CDR1 MDHEN, CDR2 SYDVKM. This CDR3 spans 16 amino acids. V was clipped by 3 bases and J by 8 bases; unmatched bases: 13. Study observations and caveats: Common viral pathogens seemed to be connected with several of the most significant clusters, according to a later analysis. Some V segments (TRBV6-2 and TRBV6-3 among them) were excluded as indistinguishable. Cytomegalovirus status was reportedly diagnosed by the classifier with high specificity and sensitivity. The study recorded 150 to 200 TCR beta chains that were cytomegalovirus-associated.

Worth noting for this clone: The target antigen is unknown.

The chain combines TRBV28 with TRBJ1-1; TRBD1 matches 9 bases. Sequencing used PBMCs. This clonotype was obtained from a man in his thirties or forties in good health and CMV-seronegative. CDR3 residues: CASSLAALGQGLEAFF. CDR3 sequence (DNA): TGTGCCAGCAGTTTGGCTGCGCTGGGACAGGGTTTAGAAGCTTTCTTT.